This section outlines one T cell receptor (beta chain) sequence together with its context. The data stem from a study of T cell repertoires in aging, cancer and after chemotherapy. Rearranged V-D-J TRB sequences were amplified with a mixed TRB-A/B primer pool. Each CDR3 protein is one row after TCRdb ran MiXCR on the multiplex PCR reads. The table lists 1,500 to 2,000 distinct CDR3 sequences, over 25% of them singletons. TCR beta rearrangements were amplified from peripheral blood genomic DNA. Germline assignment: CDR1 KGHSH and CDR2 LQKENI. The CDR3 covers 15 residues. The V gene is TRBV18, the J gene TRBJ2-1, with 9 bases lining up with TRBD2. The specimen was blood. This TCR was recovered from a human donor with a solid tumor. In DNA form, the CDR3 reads TGTGTTAGCTCACCAAGCGGGGGGATGGACAATGAGCAGTTCTTC. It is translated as CVSSPSGGMDNEQFF.